The present entry profiles one T cell receptor beta chain with its context. The antigen remains unidentified. The data belong to a study of OX40 agonist ivuxolimab in advanced cancers. Study details: Antecedent anti-PD-1, anti-PD-L1 or anti-CTLA-4 therapy was permissible, with 40% having received some.

This table comes from immunoSEQ multiplex PCR, and its TCRdb copy is limited to in-frame clones, with some not included. The sample holds more than 45,000 clones, about 79% seen once. V was cut by 0 bases and J by 0 bases, with 6 bases left in between. CDR3 length equals 15 residues. Germline V gene sequence: CDR1 SGHTA, CDR2 FQGTGA. Autoimmune disease history or systemic immunosuppression disqualified patients. Study-level points and caveats: CD8+ T cells showed, on average, more clonal expansion than CD4+ cells. At 0.1 to 3.0 mg/kg and by week 6, clonal expansion occurred in CD4+ and CD8+ blood T cells.

This receptor was taken from an adult with an advanced solid tumor such as melanoma, head and neck, liver or kidney cancer. V and J are TRBV7-3 and TRBJ2-1; no clear D. The specimen was CD4+ or CD8+ T cells sorted from blood, collected in a trial of the OX40 agonist ivuxolimab. CDR3 sequence (DNA): TGTGCCAGCAGCTTAACCCCAGCCTCCTACAATGAGCAGTTCTTC. This gives the protein CASSLTPASYNEQFF.